Listed here are 29 T cell receptor beta chains from one sample, sequenced in a study of blood T cell repertoires in COVID-19. Profiled with immunoSEQ multiplex PCR; TCRdb holds only in-frame clones, not every one. The sample lists about 100,000 clones; approximately 91% were seen once. Sequences were obtained from peripheral blood. The source of these receptors is a man in his fifties with active COVID-19.

This clone was observed once. The V and J genes are TRBV5-1 and TRBJ2-2; TRBD1 agrees at 7 bases. V was clipped by 4 bases and J by 3 bases; unmatched bases: 9. The CDR3 is 16 amino acids. Germline V gene data show CDR1 as SGHRS and CDR2 as YFSETQ. CDR3 DNA sequence: TGCGCCAGCAGCATCGGGACAGTTGGGGACACCGGGGAGCTGTTTTTT. Its protein product is CASSIGTVGDTGELFF.

Here the CDR3 DNA reads TGTGCCAGCAGCCGGACAATCCAAGAGACCCAGTACTTC. Protein sequence: CASSRTIQETQYF. The chain uses TRBV6-5 and TRBJ2-5; tentative D call: TRBD1 (5 bases). This CDR3 contains 13 residues. The germline gives CDR1 MNHEY, CDR2 SVGAGI. V gave up 6 bases and J gave up 1 base, with 9 bases separating them.

The rearrangement uses TRBV6-1 and TRBJ1-1; the match to TRBD1 covers 9 bases. Germline V CDR1 and CDR2: MNHNS, SASEGT. Trimming took 3 bases from V and 8 from J; bases not matched to a gene: 4. CDR3 size: 13 residues. The CDR3, as DNA: TGTGCCAGCAGTGATTTGGGGACAGGGGAAGCTTTCTTT. Translated, it gives CASSDLGTGEAFF.

The CDR3 sequence is CASSQNKYYGYTF. CDR3 nucleotide sequence: TGTGCCAGCAGCCAAAACAAATACTATGGCTACACCTTC. The V and J genes are TRBV3-1 (or the pseudogene TRBV3-2) and TRBJ1-2; the D is unclear. Trimming stripped 2 bases from V and 3 bases from J, with 7 bases between. CDR3 length: 13 amino acids. Germline CDR1 reads LGHDT; CDR2 reads YNNKEL (reference sequence).

The rearrangement uses TRBV12-3 or TRBV12-4 and TRBJ2-7; a possible D gene is TRBD1 (6 bases). CDR3 length: 13 amino acids. V was shortened by 6 bases and J by 7 bases, with 16 bases between the two germline ends. The CDR3: CASSRRGGREQYV. DNA for the CDR3: TGTGCCAGCAGCCGGCGAGGGGGACGGGAGCAGTACGTC.

The V and J genes are TRBV6-5 and TRBJ2-3; D is uncertain. Trimming left V 8 bases short and J 0 bases short, with 3 bases between. Per germline, CDR1 MNHEY and CDR2 SVGAGI. The CDR3 sequence is 11 residues long. The CDR3 DNA is TGTGCCAGCGGCAGCACAGATACGCAGTATTTT. Its translation: CASGSTDTQYF.

The chain uses TRBV10-1 and TRBJ2-1; no reliable D call. Trimming pared 4 bases from V and 7 bases from J, leaving 8 bases between. The CDR3 loop spans 12 amino acids. Germline values: CDR1 WNHNN, CDR2 SYGVQD (reference sequence). The CDR3 nucleotides are TGCGCCAGCAGTGCGGTCGTGAATGAGCAGTTCTTC. This translates into CASSAVVNEQFF.

This clone was observed a single time. The chain couples TRBV12-3 or TRBV12-4 to TRBJ2-3; 8 nucleotides align to TRBD2. CDR3 size: 11 residues. V lost 10 bases, J lost 11 bases, and 8 bases stayed unmatched. The CDR3 sequence is CATAGGFRQYF. The CDR3 bases are TGTGCCACCGCGGGGGGATTTAGGCAGTATTTT.

The chain employs TRBV19 and TRBJ2-5, with 7 nucleotides matching TRBD2. The V gene end was trimmed by 6 bases and the J gene end by 5 bases; junction bases not matched to a gene: 6. The CDR3 is 13 residues long. The germline CDR1 and CDR2 sequences are LNHDA and SQIVND (reference sequence). As DNA, the CDR3 is TGTGCCAGTAGCGGGGGGAGATCGGAGACCCAGTACTTC. Translation: CASSGGRSETQYF.

As concerns this clone: Its ends do not fully match the called genes, so a read error is possible. This chain connects TRBV6-1 to TRBJ1-3; 7 nucleotides align to TRBD1. This CDR3 has 15 amino acids. CDR1 and CDR2 (germline): MNHNS, SASEGT. The CDR3 nucleotides are TGTGCCAGCAGGGAAGACAGGGACTCTGGAAACACCATATATTTT. It encodes CASREDRDSGNTIYF.

The J gene is TRBJ2-1, the V gene TRBV12-3 or TRBV12-4; maybe TRBD1 (5 bases). The CDR3 length is 11 residues. Trimming took off 5 bases at V and 7 bases at J, with 6 bases between the two ends. The CDR3 is CASSRGNEQFF. In DNA, the CDR3 is TGTGCCAGCAGTAGGGGAAATGAGCAGTTCTTC.

J is TRBJ2-2 and V is TRBV6-5; 7 bases agree with TRBD2. CDR1 and CDR2 from the germline V gene are MNHEY and SVGAGI. This CDR3 is 13 amino acids long. The trim removed 6 bases at V and 9 bases at J, leaving 7 bases unmatched. Here the CDR3 DNA reads TGTGCCAGCAGGATGGGGGGGAACCGGGAGCTGTTTTTT. It specifies CASRMGGNRELFF.

V gene TRBV7-2 combines with J gene TRBJ2-2; 7 positions match TRBD1. V was pared by 5 bases and J by 8 bases, with 11 bases of the junction left unmatched. Germline V gene data show CDR1 as SGHTA and CDR2 as FQGNSA. The CDR3 totals 15 residues. The CDR3 sequence is CASSATGRLGGELFF. The CDR3 bases are TGTGCCAGCAGCGCGACAGGGCGGCTGGGGGGGGAGCTGTTTTTT.

A single count supports this clone. This chain joins TRBV27 and TRBJ2-7, with D possibly TRBD1 on 5 matching bases. This CDR3 is 13 amino acids long. The germline V and J ends were trimmed by 11 bases and 7 bases, with 21 bases remaining between them. CDR1 is MNHEY, CDR2 SMNVEV, per germline (reference sequence). In DNA, the CDR3 is TGTGCCGGGGCAATGGTGGCAGGGTGGGAGCAGTACGTC. This gives the protein CAGAMVAGWEQYV.

The chain couples TRBV10-3 to TRBJ2-7, with D tentatively TRBD1 (5 bases). The CDR3 loop spans 11 amino acids. Germline V gene data show CDR1 as ENHRY and CDR2 as SYGVKD. The V gene lost 5 bases and the J gene lost 6 bases, with 8 bases spanning the gap. The CDR3 protein is CAISQTGEQYV. Written as DNA, the CDR3 is TGTGCCATCAGTCAAACAGGCGAGCAGTACGTC.

The V gene is TRBV6-5, the J gene TRBJ2-7, with 8 bases that match TRBD1. The germline V gene has CDR1 MNHEY and CDR2 SVGAGI. This CDR3 region has 14 residues. Trimming took 6 bases from V and 5 from J; bases not matched to a gene: 9. The CDR3: CASSSRDRFHEQYF. The CDR3 DNA reads as TGTGCCAGCAGCTCACGGGACAGGTTCCACGAGCAGTACTTC.

CDR3 protein: CASSSIRGTDYGYTF. DNA of the CDR3: TGTGCCAGCAGTTCCATCAGGGGTACGGACTATGGCTACACCTTC. The V and J genes are TRBV6-5 and TRBJ1-2, with D tentatively TRBD1 (6 bases). This CDR3 has 15 amino acids. V was pared by 4 bases and J by 3 bases, with 15 bases between. Per germline, CDR1 MNHEY and CDR2 SVGAGI.

CDR3 loop: CASRVSGTSYNEQFF. In nucleotides, the CDR3 is TGTGCCAGCAGGGTAAGCGGGACCTCCTACAATGAGCAGTTCTTC. The genes are TRBV6-5 and TRBJ2-1, with TRBD2 identical over 7 bases. Trimming cost V 6 bases and J 0 bases; bases outside gene matches: 5. Germline V CDR1 and CDR2: MNHEY, SVGAGI. The CDR3 is 15 amino acids.

This chain connects TRBV6-4 to TRBJ2-1; no clear D. The V end lost 8 bases, the J end lost 4 bases, and 12 bases lay between the germline ends. This CDR3 comprises 13 residues. Germline V gene sequence: CDR1 MRHNA, CDR2 SNTAGT. In DNA form, the CDR3 reads TGTGCCAGCGTTCCAGCGAGATACAATGAGCAGTTCTTC. It encodes CASVPARYNEQFF.

This chain links TRBV19 with TRBJ1-2, with D unresolved. CDR1 and CDR2 (germline): LNHDA, SQIVND (reference sequence). The CDR3 extends over 15 amino acids. Trimming pared 0 bases from V and 3 bases from J, leaving 11 bases between. This CDR3 reads CASSIDGRQYYGYTF. In DNA, the CDR3 is TGTGCCAGTAGTATAGATGGGCGCCAATACTATGGCTACACCTTC.

This rearrangement joins TRBV29-1 to TRBJ2-5; a possible D gene is TRBD2 (6 bases). Germline V CDR1 and CDR2: SQVTM, ANQGSEA. CDR3 size: 12 residues. Trimming removed 6 bases from V and 5 bases from J, with 13 bases in between. The CDR3 nucleotides are TGCAGCGTGGGGGACTCCTCGGAGACCCAGTACTTC. Residues: CSVGDSSETQYF.

The gene calls are TRBV11-3 and TRBJ1-1; 7 positions match TRBD1. This CDR3 region has 13 residues. Germline CDR1 and CDR2: SGHNT and YENEEA. Germline trimming cut 5 bases from V and 3 bases from J; bases unmatched to any gene: 3. As DNA, the CDR3 is TGTGCCAGCAGCGTAGGACAGGACACTGAAGCTTTCTTT. Its translation is CASSVGQDTEAFF.

The chain is built from TRBV4-2 and TRBJ1-1; a weak D match, TRBD1 (5 bases). The CDR3 is made up of 14 amino acids. Trimming took 2 bases from V and 7 from J, leaving 14 bases between them. CDR1 and CDR2 (germline): LGHNA, YNFKEQ. CDR3: CASSQNVGDSEAFF. CDR3 DNA: TGTGCCAGCAGCCAAAACGTGGGCGACAGTGAAGCTTTCTTT.

This chain uses TRBV12-3 or TRBV12-4 with TRBJ1-1; weak D call: TRBD1 (6 bases). The V end lost 4 bases, the J end lost 4 bases, and 10 bases lay between the germline ends. The CDR3 contains 13 residues. CDR3 in amino acids: CASSWTVATEAFF. The CDR3 nucleotides read TGTGCCAGCAGTTGGACAGTAGCCACTGAAGCTTTCTTT.

V gene TRBV3-1 (or the pseudogene TRBV3-2) combines with J gene TRBJ2-1; weak D call: TRBD2 (5 bases). Germline CDR1 reads LGHDT; CDR2 reads YNNKEL (reference sequence). This CDR3 region has 12 residues. The V end was cut by 5 bases, the J end by 10 bases, with 12 bases between. This CDR3 reads CASSYTGIEQFF. CDR3 coding DNA: TGTGCCAGCAGCTATACCGGGATAGAGCAGTTCTTC.

V gene TRBV5-6 combines with J gene TRBJ1-2; 8 bases are shared with TRBD1. The V and J ends lost 0 bases and 8 bases, in that order; junction bases with no gene match: 6. Germline V gene lookup returns CDR1 SGHDT and CDR2 YYEEEE. The CDR3 consists of 14 residues. CDR3 bases: TGTGCCAGCAGCTTGGCGGACAGGGTTGGGGGCTACACCTTC. Amino acid sequence: CASSLADRVGGYTF.

V usage is TRBV20-1 and J usage is TRBJ2-7; D possibly corresponds to TRBD1 (6 bases). V gave up 3 bases and J gave up 5 bases, with 8 bases separating them. The V gene's germline CDR1 is DFQATT and CDR2 SNEGSKA (reference sequence). The CDR3 loop spans 11 amino acids. The CDR3 reads CSASYRDEQYF. The CDR3 coding sequence is TGCAGTGCTAGCTACAGGGACGAGCAGTACTTC.

V gene TRBV19 combines with J gene TRBJ2-1, with TRBD2 matching 14 bases. CDR3 length: 15 amino acids. Trimming at V came to 5 bases and at J to 9 bases, leaving 6 bases not matched to a gene. The germline V gene encodes CDR1 LNHDA and CDR2 SQIVND (reference sequence). The CDR3 nucleotides read TGTGCCAGTAGTCCCCGACTAGCGGGAGGGGTTGAGCAGTTCTTC. It is translated as CASSPRLAGGVEQFF.

The J gene is TRBJ1-1, the V gene TRBV25-1; D perhaps matches TRBD1 (6 bases). With 7 bases removed from V and 5 bases from J, the gap between germline ends came to 20 bases. CDR3 length: 15 residues. Germline-derived CDR1 and CDR2 are MGHDK and SYGVNS. The CDR3 bases are TGTGCCAGCACCTCTTTCAGCACAGGGATTACTGAAGCTTTCTTT. It translates to CASTSFSTGITEAFF.